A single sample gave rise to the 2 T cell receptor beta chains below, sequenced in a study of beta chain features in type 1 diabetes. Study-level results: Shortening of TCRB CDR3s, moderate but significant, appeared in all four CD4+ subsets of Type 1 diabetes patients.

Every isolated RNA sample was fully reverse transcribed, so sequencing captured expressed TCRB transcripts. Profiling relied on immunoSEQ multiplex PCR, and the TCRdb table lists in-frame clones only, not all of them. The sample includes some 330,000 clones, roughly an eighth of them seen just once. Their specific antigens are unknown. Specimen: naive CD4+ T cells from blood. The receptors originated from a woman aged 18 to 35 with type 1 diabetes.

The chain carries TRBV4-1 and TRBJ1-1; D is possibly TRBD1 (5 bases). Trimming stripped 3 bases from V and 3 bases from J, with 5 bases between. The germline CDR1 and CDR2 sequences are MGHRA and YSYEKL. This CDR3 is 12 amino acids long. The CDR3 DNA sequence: TGCGCCAGCAGCCACAGGGACACTGAAGCTTTCTTT. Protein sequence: CASSHRDTEAFF.

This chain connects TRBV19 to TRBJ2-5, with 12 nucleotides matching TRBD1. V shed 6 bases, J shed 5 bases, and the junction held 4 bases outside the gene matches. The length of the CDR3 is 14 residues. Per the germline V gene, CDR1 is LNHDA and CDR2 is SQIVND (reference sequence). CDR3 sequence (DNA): TGTGCCAGTAGCCCGGGACAGGGGGCGGAGACCCAGTACTTC. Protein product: CASSPGQGAETQYF.